The 26 T cell receptor beta chains below all came from one sample that was sequenced in a study of cytomegalovirus exposure and HLA in healthy donors. Sequencing used immunoSEQ multiplex PCR; TCRdb keeps in-frame clones, though not all of them. The sample yields fewer than 250,000 clones, 85% to 90% seen once. The source material was PBMCs. Receptors originate from a man in his late teens or twenties in good health and CMV-seronegative.

CDR3 in amino acids: CAISTQRAAGAGELFF. The CDR3 DNA is TGTGCCATCAGTACTCAAAGGGCGGCCGGGGCCGGGGAGCTGTTTTTT. The gene calls are TRBV10-3 and TRBJ2-2, with D perhaps TRBD2 (5 bases). The V gene lost 5 bases and the J gene lost 6 bases, with 19 bases spanning the gap. The CDR3 sequence is 16 residues long. Per germline, CDR1 ENHRY and CDR2 SYGVKD.

In this sample, this clone turned up a few times. The rearrangement uses TRBV4-2 and TRBJ1-5, with no clear D. The CDR3 spans 13 residues. V was cut by 2 bases and J by 4 bases, with 6 bases left in between. Germline CDR1 LGHNA, CDR2 YNFKEQ. CDR3 coding DNA: TGTGCCAGCAGCCAACAGGTTAATCAGCCCCAGCATTTT. Protein product: CASSQQVNQPQHF.

The chain is built from TRBV6-5 and TRBJ1-2, with a possible D match to TRBD1 (5 bases). The CDR3 sequence is 15 residues long. Trimming removed 2 bases from V and 2 bases from J, with 12 bases in between. Per germline, CDR1 MNHEY and CDR2 SVGAGI. CDR3 in amino acids: CASSYNTGPNYGYTF. The CDR3 nucleotides read TGTGCCAGCAGTTACAACACAGGACCCAACTATGGCTACACCTTC.

This chain uses TRBV28 with TRBJ2-7; D unresolved. The CDR3 runs 14 residues. Germline V gene sequence: CDR1 MDHEN, CDR2 SYDVKM. V lost 2 bases and J 3 bases, leaving 11 bases between the germline ends. Here the CDR3 reads CASSLLEPGYEQYF. The CDR3 nucleotides read TGTGCCAGCAGTTTACTGGAGCCGGGCTACGAGCAGTACTTC.

In regard to this clone: This specimen includes other DNA sequences encoding the same CDR3. This rearrangement joins TRBV27 to TRBJ2-7, with TRBD2 as a possible D gene (7 bases). CDR3 size: 14 residues. Germline CDR1 and CDR2: MNHEY and SMNVEV (reference sequence). Trimming took 5 bases from V and 5 from J, leaving 16 bases between them. CDR3 in amino acids: CASSLRTGRDEQYF. CDR3 nucleotide sequence: TGTGCCAGCAGTCTAAGAACAGGGAGGGACGAGCAGTACTTC.

This rearrangement joins TRBV7-2 to TRBJ1-2; TRBD1 aligns across 10 bases. CDR3 size: 18 residues. The junction had 18 bases not matched to a gene; V was cut back by 5 bases and J by 6 bases. Germline loops: CDR1 SGHTA, CDR2 FQGNSA. The CDR3 loop is CASSGPETGGARRDGYTF. CDR3 DNA sequence: TGTGCCAGCAGCGGACCTGAGACAGGGGGCGCGCGGCGGGATGGCTACACCTTC. Full variable domain (remainder filled in from reference TRBV7-2 and TRBJ1-2): GAGVSQSPSNKVTEKGKDVELRCDPISGHTALYWYRQSLGQGLEFLIYFQGNSAPDKSGLPSDRFSAERTGGSVSTLTIQRTQQEDSAVYLCASSGPETGGARRDGYTFGSGTRLTVV.

This clone came up a few times. The chain carries TRBV30 and TRBJ2-7; a possible D gene is TRBD1 (5 bases). Trimming shortened V by 4 bases and J by 6 bases, and 19 bases separated the two germline ends. This CDR3 is 14 amino acids long. From germline, CDR1 is GTSNPN and CDR2 SVGIG (reference sequence). The CDR3 loop reads CAWNPGGAPFEQYF. CDR3 in DNA: TGTGCCTGGAACCCCGGTGGGGCCCCCTTCGAGCAGTACTTC.

J is TRBJ1-5 and V is TRBV28; 7 bases align to TRBD1. V shed 6 bases and J 6 bases; nucleotides not matched to a gene: 5. This CDR3 has 13 amino acids. CDR1 and CDR2 (germline): MDHEN, SYDVKM. The CDR3 sequence: CASSSGGRQPQHF. The CDR3 bases are TGTGCCAGCAGCTCAGGGGGACGTCAGCCCCAGCATTTT.

The genes are TRBV2 and TRBJ2-5; 7 bases map to TRBD1. The CDR3 sequence is 15 residues long. The V segment lost 8 bases and the J segment 5 bases; nucleotides outside the gene matches: 14. Germline V gene lookup returns CDR1 SNHLY and CDR2 FYNNEI. This CDR3 reads CASELPPQGMETQYF. Written as DNA, the CDR3 is TGTGCCAGCGAGCTCCCCCCACAGGGGATGGAGACCCAGTACTTC.

The rearrangement links TRBV28 to TRBJ1-5; D perhaps matches TRBD1 (6 bases). The length of the CDR3 is 13 residues. CDR1 is MDHEN and CDR2 is SYDVKM in the germline V gene. The germline V and J ends were trimmed by 10 bases and 6 bases, with 16 bases remaining between them. The CDR3 region has the DNA TGTGCCACACGAACAGGGATTAGTCAGCCCCAGCATTTT. Translation: CATRTGISQPQHF.

This clone was detected only once. The chain employs TRBV9 and TRBJ2-3, with D tentatively TRBD2 (7 bases). CDR3 size: 17 residues. Trimming cost V 1 base and J 4 bases, with 19 bases left between them. CDR1 and CDR2 from the germline V gene are SGDLS and YYNGEE. The CDR3 protein is CASSVPGGPELADTQYF. The DNA of the CDR3 is TGTGCCAGCAGCGTACCCGGGGGGCCCGAACTCGCAGATACGCAGTATTTT. Based on the CDR3 plus reference TRBV9 and TRBJ2-3, the full variable domain is DSGVTQTPKHLITATGQRVTLRCSPRSGDLSVYWYQQSLDQGLQFLIQYYNGEERAKGNILERFSAQQFPDLHSELNLSSLELGDSALYFCASSVPGGPELADTQYFGPGTRLTVL.

The J gene is TRBJ1-1, the V gene TRBV5-1; 7 bases match TRBD1. In germline, CDR1 is SGHRS, CDR2 YFSETQ. The V and J ends lost 5 bases and 1 base, in that order; junction bases with no gene match: 5. This CDR3 is built from 14 residues. CDR3: CASRSGQPNTEAFF. The DNA for the CDR3 is TGCGCCAGCAGATCGGGACAGCCGAACACTGAAGCTTTCTTT. The full variable domain, completed using reference TRBV5-1 and TRBJ1-1, is KAGVTQTPRYLIKTRGQQVTLSCSPISGHRSVSWYQQTPGQGLQFLFEYFSETQRNKGNFPGRFSGRQFSNSRSEMNVSTLELGDSALYLCASRSGQPNTEAFFGQGTRLTVV.

This clone showed up just a few times. The chain links TRBV27 to TRBJ1-5; 9 nucleotides match TRBD1. Trimming at V came to 5 bases and at J to 6 bases, leaving 5 bases not matched to a gene. CDR3 length: 14 residues. Germline V gene data show CDR1 as MNHEY and CDR2 as SMNVEV (reference sequence). In nucleotides, the CDR3 is TGTGCCAGCAGTATCAAGACAGGGGGTCAGCCCCAGCATTTT. It specifies CASSIKTGGQPQHF.

V usage is TRBV28 and J usage is TRBJ2-5; 8 bases are a match to TRBD2. V lost 7 bases and J lost 1; bases outside the gene matches: 2. There are 13 residues in the CDR3. Per germline, CDR1 MDHEN and CDR2 SYDVKM. The CDR3 nucleotides read TGTGCCAGCACCGGGGGGGGCCAAGAGACCCAGTACTTC. Translation: CASTGGGQETQYF.

This chain joins TRBV6-4 and TRBJ2-1, with D tentatively TRBD2 (7 bases). The length of the CDR3 is 13 residues. The V gene's germline CDR1 is MRHNA and CDR2 SNTAGT. V was shortened by 6 bases and J by 11 bases, with 17 bases between the two germline ends. The CDR3 reads CASSQGAGTKQFF. CDR3 in DNA: TGTGCCAGCAGCCAGGGAGCGGGGACAAAGCAGTTCTTC.

A word on this clone: This CDR3 is also generated by other DNA sequences in the sample. The chain employs TRBV6-1 and TRBJ2-7, with D unclear. Trimming pared 8 bases from V and 4 bases from J, leaving 9 bases between. The CDR3 length is 11 residues. The germline V gene has CDR1 MNHNS and CDR2 SASEGT. In DNA form, the CDR3 reads TGTGCCAGCTCAGGCCTATACGAGCAGTACTTC. Its translation is CASSGLYEQYF.

J is TRBJ1-5 and V is TRBV30; D ambiguous. The CDR3 consists of 15 residues. V was shortened by 3 bases and J by 1 base, with 13 bases between the two germline ends. From germline, CDR1 is GTSNPN and CDR2 SVGIG (reference sequence). The CDR3 reads CAWSFGSTSNQPQHF. CDR3 nucleotide sequence: TGTGCCTGGAGCTTTGGTTCCACAAGCAATCAGCCCCAGCATTTT.

This clone was seen only once. This rearrangement joins TRBV7-2 to TRBJ1-5; 8 positions agree with TRBD1. The V gene end was trimmed by 3 bases and the J gene end by 1 base; junction bases not matched to a gene: 8. The CDR3 extends over 17 amino acids. CDR1 and CDR2 from the germline V gene are SGHTA and FQGNSA. The CDR3 DNA follows: TGTGCCAGCAGCTTTGCTCCCGGGACAGGCAGCAATCAGCCCCAGCATTTT. Protein product: CASSFAPGTGSNQPQHF.

This clone is a singleton in its sample. This sequence joins TRBV7-2 and TRBJ2-5, with 11 positions matching TRBD2. The CDR3 runs to 15 residues. CDR1 and CDR2 (germline): SGHTA, FQGNSA. Trimming took 5 bases from V and 5 from J; bases not matched to a gene: 7. This chain's CDR3 is CASSRALAGDETQYF. CDR3 DNA sequence: TGTGCCAGCAGCCGAGCACTAGCGGGAGACGAGACCCAGTACTTC. Combining the CDR3 with reference TRBV7-2 and TRBJ2-5 gives the whole variable domain GAGVSQSPSNKVTEKGKDVELRCDPISGHTALYWYRQSLGQGLEFLIYFQGNSAPDKSGLPSDRFSAERTGGSVSTLTIQRTQQEDSAVYLCASSRALAGDETQYFGPGTRLLVL.

This clone was observed once. The chain is built from TRBV4-1 and TRBJ1-2, with a weak D call TRBD1 (6 bases). Germline V gives CDR1 MGHRA, CDR2 YSYEKL. Between the trimmed V and J ends, which lost 1 base and 2 bases, there was a span of 11 bases. The CDR3 is made up of 15 amino acids. The CDR3, as DNA: TGCGCCAGCAGCCAAGGGATGGGGGCGAACTATGGCTACACCTTC. As protein: CASSQGMGANYGYTF.

This chain connects TRBV7-3 to TRBJ2-1, with D possibly matching TRBD2 (5 bases). CDR3 length: 14 residues. Trimming removed 5 bases at V and 6 bases at J, with 14 bases between. Looked up from germline, CDR1 is SGHTA and CDR2 is FQGTGA. As DNA, the CDR3 is TGTGCCAGCAGCCTCGAGGGCCGGGTCAATGAGCAGTTCTTC. It yields the protein CASSLEGRVNEQFF.

The rearrangement joins TRBV9 to TRBJ2-5, with D perhaps matching TRBD1 (6 bases). The CDR3 length is 14 residues. Trimming shortened V by 3 bases and J by 5 bases, and 14 bases separated the two germline ends. Looked up from germline, CDR1 is SGDLS and CDR2 is YYNGEE. In nucleotides, the CDR3 is TGTGCCAGCAGCGGTCACAGGGTGGGGGAGACCCAGTACTTC. Residues: CASSGHRVGETQYF.

The chain combines TRBV11-2 with TRBJ2-5; TRBD2 matches 9 bases. The germline CDR1 and CDR2 sequences are SGHAT and FQNNGV. Trimming at V came to 7 bases and at J to 4 bases, leaving 7 bases not matched to a gene. The CDR3 runs 14 residues. CDR3 coding DNA: TGTGCCAGCACGGGACTAGCTGTCGGAGAGACCCAGTACTTC. Its protein is CASTGLAVGETQYF.

This clone was counted only a few times. The genes are TRBV28 and TRBJ1-4, with TRBD1 identical over 9 bases. Trimming at V came to 3 bases and at J to 6 bases, leaving 5 bases not matched to a gene. Germline CDR1 MDHEN, CDR2 SYDVKM. The CDR3 is made up of 15 amino acids. The CDR3 protein is CASSFGDRDHEKLFF. DNA of the CDR3: TGTGCCAGCAGTTTCGGGGACAGGGATCATGAAAAACTGTTTTTT.

The chain has TRBV7-2 and TRBJ1-2; tentative D call: TRBD1 (5 bases). This CDR3 is 13 amino acids long. CDR1 SGHTA and CDR2 FQGNSA come from the germline V gene. V lost 5 bases, J lost 4 bases, and 11 bases lay in between. The CDR3 loop reads CASSRDSPYGYTF. CDR3 DNA: TGTGCCAGCAGCCGTGACAGCCCCTATGGCTACACCTTC.

J is TRBJ1-2 and V is TRBV29-1; 7 bases agree with TRBD1. Trimming at V came to 8 bases and at J to 4 bases, leaving 10 bases not matched to a gene. This CDR3 contains 13 residues. Per germline, CDR1 SQVTM and CDR2 ANQGSEA. Here the CDR3 DNA reads TGCAGCACCAGAGGGGGCCCCACCTATGGCTACACCTTC. Translating gives CSTRGGPTYGYTF.